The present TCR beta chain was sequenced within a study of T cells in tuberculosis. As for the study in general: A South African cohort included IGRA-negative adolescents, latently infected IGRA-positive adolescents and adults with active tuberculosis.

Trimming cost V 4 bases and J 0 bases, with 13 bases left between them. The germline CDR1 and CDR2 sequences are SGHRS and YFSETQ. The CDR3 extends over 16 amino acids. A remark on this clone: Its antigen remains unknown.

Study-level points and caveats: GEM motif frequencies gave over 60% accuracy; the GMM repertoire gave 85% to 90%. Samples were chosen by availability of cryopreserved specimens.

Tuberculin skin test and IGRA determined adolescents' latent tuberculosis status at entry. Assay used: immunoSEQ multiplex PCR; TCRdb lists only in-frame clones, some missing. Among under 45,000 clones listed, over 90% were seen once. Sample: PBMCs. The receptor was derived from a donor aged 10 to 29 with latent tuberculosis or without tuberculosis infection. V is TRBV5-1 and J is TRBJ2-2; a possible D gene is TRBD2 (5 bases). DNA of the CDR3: TGCGCCAGCAGCCCTCTACAGACTACGAACACCGGGGAGCTGTTTTTT. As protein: CASSPLQTTNTGELFF.